A single sample gave rise to the 5 T cell receptor beta chains below, sequenced in a study of memory CD4+ T cells and cytomegalovirus serostatus. The sort gate was single viable CD3+CD4+CD8-CD45RO+ cells for memory CD4+ T cells. The repertoire was sequenced with immunoSEQ multiplex PCR; TCRdb's copy has only in-frame clones and lacks some. This repertoire shows around 32,000 clones, around 76% found once; its top ten account for 0.5% to 0.65%. The sequenced sample was memory CD4+ T cells from blood. The receptor source for this set is an adult in good health and CMV-seronegative. Some clones in this sample may be carry-over from other donors' samples.

The rearrangement uses TRBV7-2 and TRBJ1-6; maybe TRBD1 (5 bases). Germline values: CDR1 SGHTA, CDR2 FQGNSA. The CDR3 contains 15 residues. Trimming cost V 5 bases and J 7 bases, with 15 bases left between them. The CDR3 here is CASSRIGVGNSPLHF. Here the CDR3 DNA reads TGTGCCAGCAGCCGCATAGGGGTCGGAAATTCACCCCTCCACTTT.

The V and J genes are TRBV9 and TRBJ2-2; no firm D call. V dropped 0 bases and J dropped 0 bases, with 9 bases sitting between them. This CDR3 has 16 residues. In germline, CDR1 is SGDLS, CDR2 YYNGEE. The CDR3 sequence is CASSVGTATNTGELFF. The CDR3 DNA reads as TGTGCCAGCAGCGTAGGTACGGCCACGAACACCGGGGAGCTGTTTTTT.

The CDR3 DNA is TGTGCCAGCAGTCACGCCAGGACAGGGGGTGAAAAACTGTTTTTT. Translation gives CASSHARTGGEKLFF. This sequence joins TRBV6-1 and TRBJ1-4; 10 bases match TRBD1. J lost 7 bases, V lost 5 bases, and 7 bases had no gene match. The CDR3 covers 15 residues. Germline-derived CDR1 and CDR2 are MNHNS and SASEGT.

J is TRBJ1-5 and V is TRBV7-9, with D perhaps TRBD1 (6 bases). CDR1 is SEHNR and CDR2 is FQNEAQ in the germline V gene (reference sequence). The CDR3 is 13 amino acids. V lost 6 bases and J lost 5, with 11 bases in between. The CDR3 DNA is TGTGCCAGCAGTAGGTCAGGGGATCAGCCCCAGCATTTT. This codes for CASSRSGDQPQHF. Based on the CDR3 plus reference TRBV7-9 and TRBJ1-5, the full variable domain is DTGVSQNPRHKITKRGQNVTFRCDPISEHNRLYWYRQTLGQGPEFLTYFQNEAQLEKSRLLSDRFSAERPKGSFSTLEIQRTEQGDSAMYLCASSRSGDQPQHFGDGTRLSIL.

The V call is TRBV7-6, the J call TRBJ1-4; D might be TRBD1 (6 bases). The germline V gene has CDR1 SGHVS and CDR2 FNYEAQ. Trimming took 5 bases from V and 8 from J, leaving 12 bases between them. The CDR3 extends over 13 amino acids. CDR3 loop: CASSGYGGEKLFF. For the CDR3, the DNA is TGTGCCAGCAGCGGCTACGGGGGCGAAAAACTGTTTTTT.